These 29 T cell receptor beta chains were all obtained from the same sample, sequenced in a study of early T cells in non-severe SARS-CoV-2 infection. TCRdb re-called the 5' RACE reads with MiXCR, one entry per CDR3 protein. The sample records about 46,000 distinct CDR3 sequences, 5.4% being singletons. This specimen was whole blood, taken at baseline. These TCRs come from an adult who was a healthcare worker with PCR-confirmed SARS-CoV-2 infection or an uninfected control (not recorded which).

In its sample, this clonotype was seen many times. The V gene is TRBV6-4, the J gene TRBJ1-1; 9 nucleotides agree with TRBD1. The junction had 3 bases not matched to a gene; V was cut back by 0 bases and J by 4 bases. Germline V gene lookup returns CDR1 MRHNA and CDR2 SNTAGT. The CDR3 has 15 residues. The CDR3 DNA is TGTGCCAGCAGTGACTCTCCGGACAGGGGCACTGAAGCTTTCTTT. Its protein is CASSDSPDRGTEAFF.

V and J are TRBV29-1 and TRBJ2-2, with TRBD1 matching 10 bases. The germline CDR1 and CDR2 sequences are SQVTM and ANQGSEA. After removal of 6 bases from V and 0 bases from J, the junction contained 10 bases not matched to a gene. The CDR3 contains 17 residues. The CDR3 DNA is TGCAGCGTAGCCGGGACAGGGGTTTTTTCGAACACCGGGGAGCTGTTTTTT. Protein sequence: CSVAGTGVFSNTGELFF.

This clonotype was recorded many times. CDR3 loop: CASSIERQSITDTQYF. In DNA form, the CDR3 reads TGTGCCAGTAGTATAGAGAGACAGTCAATTACAGATACGCAGTATTTT. This chain joins TRBV19 and TRBJ2-3, with a weak D call TRBD1 (5 bases). The V gene's germline CDR1 is LNHDA and CDR2 SQIVND (reference sequence). The CDR3 loop spans 16 amino acids. V gave up 0 bases and J gave up 3 bases, with 13 bases separating them.

V usage is TRBV12-3 or TRBV12-4 and J usage is TRBJ1-2, with a weak D call TRBD1 (6 bases). V gave up 3 bases and J gave up 8 bases, with 13 bases separating them. CDR3 length: 13 residues. CDR3 loop: CASSLGGAQGYTF. CDR3 nucleotide sequence: TGTGCCAGCAGTTTGGGGGGGGCGCAGGGCTACACCTTC.

This clonotype was observed at least ten times. This chain links TRBV24-1 with TRBJ2-1; 9 positions match TRBD1. This CDR3 is built from 13 residues. Germline V lookup: CDR1 KGHDR, CDR2 SFDVKD. J was trimmed by 3 bases and V by 9 bases; bases with no gene match: 2. The CDR3 nucleotides read TGTGCCACCCAGGACAGGGGCTACAATGAGCAGTTCTTC. Translating gives CATQDRGYNEQFF.

The table lists this clonotype with many counts. This sequence joins TRBV2 and TRBJ1-4, with 7 bases that match TRBD1. With V trimmed by 6 bases and J by 5 bases, 6 bases remained unmatched. Per germline, CDR1 SNHLY and CDR2 FYNNEI. This CDR3 has 14 residues. CDR3 sequence: CASRPRQGNEKLFF. The CDR3 DNA is TGTGCCAGCAGACCCCGACAGGGAAATGAAAAACTGTTTTTT.

This clonotype was seen at least ten times. The CDR3 bases are TGTGCCAGCAGCTTGGACAGGGGTAATTCACCCCTCCACTTT. It yields the protein CASSLDRGNSPLHF. The chain employs TRBV5-4 and TRBJ1-6; 7 bases are shared with TRBD1. Trimming at V came to 0 bases and at J to 6 bases, leaving 0 bases not matched to a gene. Germline values: CDR1 SGHNT, CDR2 YYREEE (reference sequence). The CDR3 spans 14 residues. Filled out from reference TRBV5-4 and TRBJ1-6, the complete variable domain reads ETGVTQSPTHLIKTRGQQVTLRCSSQSGHNTVSWYQQALGQGPQFIFQYYREEENGRGNFPPRFSGLQFPNYSSELNVNALELDDSALYLCASSLDRGNSPLHFGNGTRLTVT.

This clonotype was seen many times. For the CDR3, the DNA is TGTGCCAGCTCACAGGAGGGGGTTGGCACTGAAGCTTTCTTT. Amino acids: CASSQEGVGTEAFF. This chain links TRBV18 with TRBJ1-1; possible D gene TRBD1, 6 bases. Germline V CDR1 and CDR2: KGHSH, LQKENI. This CDR3 has 14 residues. V lost 4 bases, J lost 4 bases, and 13 bases lay in between.

This chain links TRBV30 with TRBJ1-1; no firm D call. The CDR3 has 13 amino acids. V gave up 3 bases and J gave up 2 bases, with 10 bases separating them. CDR1 GTSNPN and CDR2 SVGIG come from the germline V gene (reference sequence). Here the CDR3 reads CAWSEIINTEAFF. CDR3 in DNA: TGTGCCTGGAGCGAGATAATTAACACTGAAGCTTTCTTT.

This clonotype was seen repeatedly, ten times or more. V is TRBV25-1 and J is TRBJ2-3, with 10 bases that match TRBD2. Trimming removed 8 bases from V and 1 base from J; junction bases left unmatched: 15. Per the germline V gene, CDR1 is MGHDK and CDR2 is SYGVNS. This CDR3 spans 18 amino acids. CDR3 residues: CASGGGLAGEEGTDTQYF. The CDR3 bases are TGTGCCAGCGGGGGAGGCCTAGCGGGAGAGGAGGGCACAGATACGCAGTATTTT.

The chain has TRBV7-9 and TRBJ2-1, with D maybe TRBD2 (5 bases). Trimming took 5 bases from V and 10 from J, leaving 15 bases between them. This CDR3 spans 13 amino acids. Germline lookup yields CDR1 SEHNR and CDR2 FQNEAQ (reference sequence). The DNA of the CDR3 is TGTGCCAGCAGCCGCCGACGGGAAGGAGAGCAGTTCTTC. Encoded protein: CASSRRREGEQFF.

This clonotype was found many times. The CDR3 DNA sequence: TGTGCCAGCAGCGAAGGAGAGACCCAGTACTTC. As protein: CASSEGETQYF. The V and J genes are TRBV7-2 and TRBJ2-5; the D is unclear. Germline V lookup: CDR1 SGHTA, CDR2 FQGNSA. With 5 bases removed from V and 4 bases from J, the gap between germline ends came to 5 bases. The CDR3 extends over 11 amino acids. Based on the CDR3 plus reference TRBV7-2 and TRBJ2-5, the full variable domain is GAGVSQSPSNKVTEKGKDVELRCDPISGHTALYWYRQSLGQGLEFLIYFQGNSAPDKSGLPSDRFSAERTGGSVSTLTIQRTQQEDSAVYLCASSEGETQYFGPGTRLLVL.

On this clonotype itself: It may be a read error: a sequence one base away is much more abundant. V gene TRBV19 combines with J gene TRBJ1-5; the D is unclear. Germline values: CDR1 LNHDA, CDR2 SQIVND (reference sequence). The ends were cut back, 8 bases at V and 0 bases at J, with 14 bases in the middle. This CDR3 has 15 residues. This chain's CDR3 is CASAPRKNSNQPQHF. As DNA, the CDR3 is TGTGCCAGTGCACCGAGGAAAAATAGCAATCAGCCCCAGCATTTT.

This clonotype appeared many times. This chain uses TRBV29-1 with TRBJ2-3; no reliable D call. CDR1 is SQVTM and CDR2 is ANQGSEA in the germline V gene. Trimming pared 5 bases from V and 5 bases from J, leaving 11 bases between. CDR3 length: 12 residues. CDR3 in DNA: TGCAGCGTTCTTACGGACGGAGATACGCAGTATTTT. This gives the protein CSVLTDGDTQYF.

CDR3 nucleotide sequence: TGTGCCAGCAGCCTCAAGTTTAGGACAGGAGCTACATCTGGCACTGAAGCTTTCTTT. Translation gives CASSLKFRTGATSGTEAFF. This sequence joins TRBV3-1 and TRBJ1-1; 7 nucleotides agree with TRBD1. Germline loops: CDR1 LGHDT, CDR2 YNNKEL (reference sequence). The CDR3 has 19 residues. J lost 4 bases, V lost 4 bases, and 21 bases had no gene match.

This clonotype was seen repeatedly, ten times or more. V and J are TRBV25-1 and TRBJ2-7; the D is unclear. Trimming took off 3 bases at V and 5 bases at J, with 5 bases between the two ends. The CDR3 extends over 11 amino acids. Germline CDR1 is MGHDK and CDR2 is SYGVNS. CDR3 protein: CASSEVDEQYF. The CDR3 DNA sequence: TGTGCCAGCAGTGAGGTCGACGAGCAGTACTTC.

This clonotype was observed at least ten times. The chain uses TRBV7-3 and TRBJ2-3, with TRBD2 matching over 7 bases. The CDR3 runs to 17 residues. Looked up from germline, CDR1 is SGHTA and CDR2 is FQGTGA. V was clipped by 3 bases and J by 0 bases; unmatched bases: 9. CDR3 sequence: CASSFNSGPASTDTQYF. The CDR3 nucleotides read TGTGCCAGCAGCTTCAATAGCGGGCCCGCTAGCACAGATACGCAGTATTTT.

In its sample, this clonotype was seen many times. This sequence joins TRBV6-6 and TRBJ1-5; D is ambiguous. This CDR3 contains 12 residues. Germline assignment: CDR1 MNHNY and CDR2 SVGAGI (reference sequence). The V end was cut by 9 bases, the J end by 1 base, with 7 bases between. The CDR3 region is CASAESNQPQHF. The CDR3 DNA reads as TGTGCCAGTGCGGAGAGCAATCAGCCCCAGCATTTT.

Only a few counts were recorded for this clonotype. This rearrangement joins TRBV24-1 to TRBJ2-7; 10 bases agree with TRBD2. The germline V gene encodes CDR1 KGHDR and CDR2 SFDVKD. Trimming took 4 bases from V and 3 from J; bases not matched to a gene: 5. This CDR3 spans 15 amino acids. DNA for the CDR3: TGTGCCACCAGTGACTCATCTAGCGGGAGCTACGAGCAGTACTTC. Amino acids: CATSDSSSGSYEQYF.

The rearrangement links TRBV9 to TRBJ1-3; 7 nucleotides line up with TRBD1. Looked up from germline, CDR1 is SGDLS and CDR2 is YYNGEE. The trim removed 0 bases at V and 2 bases at J, leaving 2 bases unmatched. The CDR3 extends over 15 amino acids. For the CDR3, the DNA is TGTGCCAGCAGCGTAGAGGGGGCACCTGGAAACACCATATATTTT. Translation gives CASSVEGAPGNTIYF.

This clonotype was counted ten times or more. This chain connects TRBV30 to TRBJ2-1, with 9 positions matching TRBD1. The CDR3 length is 14 residues. The V and J ends lost 2 bases and 8 bases, in that order; junction bases with no gene match: 7. From germline, CDR1 is GTSNPN and CDR2 SVGIG (reference sequence). CDR3 sequence: CAWSQDRGWDEQFF. DNA for the CDR3: TGTGCCTGGAGTCAGGACAGGGGATGGGATGAGCAGTTCTTC.

This clonotype was counted ten times or more. The V call is TRBV19, the J call TRBJ2-1, with a weak D call TRBD2 (6 bases). CDR1 and CDR2 from the germline V gene are LNHDA and SQIVND (reference sequence). This CDR3 has 17 residues. V lost 6 bases and J lost 10, with 28 bases in between. The CDR3: CASSRMMGVGSSEEQFF. The CDR3 DNA sequence: TGTGCCAGTAGCCGGATGATGGGGGTCGGGAGTTCGGAGGAGCAGTTCTTC.

Comments on this clonotype: Sequence at one end of the junction differs from germline and may be a read error. DNA of the CDR3: TGCAGCGTTGAAGATCGACAGAGGAACGTCTTC. Residues: CSVEDRQRNVF. V is TRBV29-1 and J is TRBJ2-7, with a possible D match to TRBD1 (5 bases). CDR1 and CDR2 (germline): SQVTM, ANQGSEA. The CDR3 sequence is 11 residues long.

This clonotype was found many times. The J gene is TRBJ2-7, the V gene TRBV18, with a weak D call TRBD1 (5 bases). V lost 6 bases, J lost 0 bases, and 18 bases lay in between. CDR1 is KGHSH and CDR2 is LQKENI in the germline V gene. The CDR3 contains 16 residues. CDR3 in DNA: TGTGCCAGCTCCCCGAAATACAGGAGCAGCTCCTACGAGCAGTACTTC. It is translated as CASSPKYRSSSYEQYF.

This clonotype was counted at least ten times. The J gene is TRBJ2-7, the V gene TRBV7-6; 10 positions agree with TRBD2. CDR3 length: 14 amino acids. Germline CDR1 SGHVS, CDR2 FNYEAQ. The V and J ends lost 6 bases and 4 bases, in that order; junction bases with no gene match: 6. Here the CDR3 DNA reads TGTGCCAGCAGTACCGGGACTAGCGTGTACGAGCAGTACTTC. Its protein is CASSTGTSVYEQYF.

This clonotype was counted ten times or more. J is TRBJ2-2 and V is TRBV27; unclear D gene. Germline assignment: CDR1 MNHEY and CDR2 SMNVEV (reference sequence). Trimming shortened V by 5 bases and J by 5 bases, and 3 bases separated the two germline ends. There are 11 residues in the CDR3. The DNA for the CDR3 is TGTGCCAGCAGTCCGACCGGGGAGCTGTTTTTT. As protein: CASSPTGELFF.

This clonotype was recorded at least ten times. The gene calls are TRBV5-1 and TRBJ2-7; TRBD2 matches at 7 bases. The CDR3 totals 13 residues. V shed 3 bases, J shed 6 bases, and the junction held 6 bases outside the gene matches. CDR1 is SGHRS, CDR2 YFSETQ, per germline. The CDR3 DNA sequence: TGCGCCAGCAGCTCGGGGGAGGGCCTCGAGCAGTACTTC. Translating it yields CASSSGEGLEQYF.

This clonotype has only a few counts. The V call is TRBV3-1, the J call TRBJ1-1, with D uncertain. Germline CDR1 LGHDT, CDR2 YNNKEL (reference sequence). Trimming shortened V by 1 base and J by 1 base, and 7 bases separated the two germline ends. The CDR3 consists of 14 residues. CDR3 DNA sequence: TGTGCCAGCAGCCAAGGGACGGCGAACACTGAAGCTTTCTTT. Amino acids: CASSQGTANTEAFF.

This clonotype was counted ten times or more. The chain has TRBV13 and TRBJ2-1; TRBD1 might be the D (6 bases). CDR1 PRHDT and CDR2 FYEKMQ come from the germline V gene (reference sequence). The CDR3 runs to 14 residues. Trimming removed 2 bases at V and 8 bases at J, with 13 bases between. CDR3: CASSLNTGLHEQFF. The CDR3 coding sequence is TGTGCCAGCAGCTTAAACACAGGGTTACATGAGCAGTTCTTC.